Each of the 13 T cell receptor delta chains below was sequenced from the same sample in a study of gamma-delta chains in newborns, infants, children. TCRdb re-called the reads via CATT. Here the sample spans about 4,200 delta-chain clones, about 15% being singletons. The sequencing input was blood. Receptor source: a child who was a newborn, infant or young child, either healthy, febrile or measles-vaccinated (not recorded which).

This clone appeared a few times. The TCRdb protein comes from a much larger clone and disagrees with this DNA's translation at residue 15, likely due to a read error; the protein given here is derived from the DNA. The CDR3 DNA reads as TGTGCCTGTGACGTACTGGGGGATAGCTCCTGGGACACCCGAAAGATGTTTTTC. Its translation is CACDVLGDSSWDTRKMFF. This chain uses TRDV2 with TRDJ3, with 11 bases that match TRDD3. TCRdb is silent on the J gene; assignment here came from matching the DNA to germline. CDR1 is GEAIGNYY and CDR2 is EKD in the germline V gene. This CDR3 spans 18 amino acids.

This clone was detected a few times. This may come from a read error, since a much larger clone is one base off. Distinct nucleotide sequences in the sample also encode this CDR3. This sequence joins TRDV1 and TRDJ1; 8 bases are a match to TRDD3. This CDR3 is built from 20 residues. The V segment lost 3 bases and the J segment 7 bases; nucleotides outside the gene matches: 25. Germline loops: CDR1 TSWWSYY, CDR2 QGS. The CDR3 is CALGESLPTYTGGVVGKLIF. In nucleotides, the CDR3 is TGTGCTCTTGGGGAGAGCCTACCAACTTATACTGGGGGTGTCGTTGGTAAACTCATCTTT.

This clone has only a few counts. TCRdb pairs this DNA with a much larger clone's protein that differs at residue 17, likely a read error; the protein shown was translated from the DNA. The J gene is TRDJ1, the V gene TRDV2; 13 bases map to TRDD3. This CDR3 region has 18 residues. Germline CDR1 reads GEAIGNYY; CDR2 reads EKD. This chain's CDR3 is CACDTLEFTGGYGDKLTF. The CDR3 nucleotides read TGTGCCTGTGACACCTTGGAATTTACTGGGGGATACGGCGATAAACTCACCTTT.

In its sample, this clone ranks as medium-sized. The same CDR3 is also encoded by other DNA sequences in this sample. The J gene is TRDJ1, the V gene TRDV2; D perhaps matches TRDD3 (6 bases). V was pared by 1 base and J by 4 bases, with 21 bases between. The CDR3 length is 17 residues. The germline V gene encodes CDR1 GEAIGNYY and CDR2 EKD. The CDR3 protein is CACDTRGGWGFFDKLIF. CDR3 nucleotide sequence: TGTGCCTGTGACACAAGGGGGGGCTGGGGATTCTTCGATAAACTCATCTTT.

Sample share makes this clone medium-sized. This sample also contains other DNA sequences that code for the same CDR3. This sequence joins TRDV2 and TRDJ1; a possible D gene is TRDD3 (5 bases). CDR1 and CDR2 (germline): GEAIGNYY, EKD. The CDR3 consists of 15 residues. V lost 0 bases and J 0 bases, leaving 10 bases between the germline ends. CDR3 amino acids: CACDTVGGYTDKLIF. The CDR3 nucleotides are TGTGCCTGTGACACCGTCGGGGGGTACACCGATAAACTCATCTTT.

Remarks on this clone: This could be a read error, since a much larger clone is one nucleotide away. CDR3 residues: CACDPVSPNGGGGTGGLTDKLIF. CDR3 coding DNA: TGTGCCTGTGACCCTGTAAGTCCCAATGGTGGTGGTGGAACTGGGGGACTCACCGATAAACTCATCTTT. This sequence joins TRDV2 and TRDJ1, with 9 bases fitting TRDD3. The J gene was not available in TCRdb and was assigned here by matching the DNA to germline segments. Germline assignment: CDR1 GEAIGNYY and CDR2 EKD. The CDR3 has 23 residues. Trimming cost V 3 bases and J 1 base; bases outside gene matches: 29.

This clone is medium-sized within its sample. The chain combines TRDV2 with TRDJ1; 10 nucleotides align to TRDD3. This CDR3 comprises 19 residues. Looked up from germline, CDR1 is GEAIGNYY and CDR2 is EKD. V lost 0 bases to trimming and J lost 1 base; unmatched junction nucleotides: 13. CDR3 DNA: TGTGCCTGTGACACCGTACCCTCTACTGGGGGATCCCCCACCGATAAACTCATCTTT. Its translation: CACDTVPSTGGSPTDKLIF.

On this clone itself: TCRdb shows a much larger clone's protein in place of this DNA's translation, and the two differ at residue 13, likely through a read error; the protein shown is translated from the DNA. CDR3 sequence: CACDKSGLGVATNKLIF. CDR3 DNA: TGTGCCTGTGACAAGAGTGGATTGGGGGTCGCCACCAATAAACTCATCTTT. J is TRDJ1 and V is TRDV2; D possibly corresponds to TRDD3 (6 bases). The germline gives CDR1 GEAIGNYY, CDR2 EKD. The CDR3 covers 17 residues.

On this clone itself: The protein held in TCRdb is that of a much larger clone and does not match this DNA's translation at residue 9, likely because of a read error; the protein shown is translated from the DNA. This chain connects TRDV2 to TRDJ1; 10 positions agree with TRDD3. This CDR3 spans 17 amino acids. Germline lookup yields CDR1 GEAIGNYY and CDR2 EKD. V trimming: 4 bases; J trimming: 0 bases; junction bases outside the gene matches: 10. CDR3 region: CACDPLGDSMYTDKLIF. The DNA for the CDR3 is TGTGCCTGTGATCCGCTGGGGGATAGCATGTACACCGATAAACTCATCTTT.

The CDR3 DNA reads TGTGCAGCAAGCGAGTCTCGAGGTGGGGGTCCTAGGGGGGGAACCGATAAACTCATCTTT. Its translation: CAASESRGGGPRGGTDKLIF. This sequence joins TRAV29/DV5 and TRDJ1; D might be TRDD3 (6 bases). The J gene, absent from TCRdb, was called here by matching the DNA to germline. Per germline, CDR1 NSMFDY and CDR2 ISSIKDK. V shed 0 bases and J shed 2 bases, with 29 bases lying between them. The CDR3 is 20 amino acids.

By its share, this clone is large. The rearrangement uses TRDV2 and TRDJ3; D possibly corresponds to TRDD3 (6 bases). With 0 bases removed from V and 2 bases from J, the gap between germline ends came to 13 bases. CDR3 length: 18 residues. Germline-derived CDR1 and CDR2 are GEAIGNYY and EKD. CDR3 region: CACDTAGGVTWDTRQMFF. CDR3 coding DNA: TGTGCCTGTGACACCGCCGGGGGAGTTACCTGGGACACCCGACAGATGTTTTTC.

Details on this clone: With a much larger clone just one base away, this may be a read error. The sample contains more than one DNA sequence encoding this CDR3. The chain couples TRDV2 to TRDJ1; TRDD3 matches at 9 bases. CDR1 is GEAIGNYY and CDR2 is EKD in the germline V gene. The CDR3 loop spans 20 amino acids. The V and J ends lost 1 base and 0 bases, in that order; junction bases with no gene match: 17. CDR3 DNA sequence: TGTGCCTGTGACACGATCAGTGGAGAACTGGGGGAGACACACACCGATAAACTCATCTTT. Its translation: CACDTISGELGETHTDKLIF.

The V gene is TRDV2, but the J gene lacks a call; TRDD3 is taken as the D call from the table, unchecked against the DNA. This CDR3 is built from 20 residues. The germline V gene encodes CDR1 GEAIGNYY and CDR2 EKD. CDR3 bases: TGTGCCTGTGACAATCTCGGCAGGGAGGACGCGGTCGGGGACACCGATAAAATCATCTTT. It yields the protein CACDNLGREDAVGDTDKIIF.